This T cell receptor beta chain was captured by sequencing in a study of blood T cell repertoires in COVID-19. This clone was recorded many times. This CDR3 contains 18 residues. V lost 2 bases and J lost 1, with 19 bases in between. Germline assignment: CDR1 MNHEY and CDR2 SMNVEV (reference sequence). TCRdb's table, derived via immunoSEQ multiplex PCR, lists solely in-frame clones and lacks some. The table lists around 200,000 clones, around 80% of them singletons. The rearrangement uses TRBV27 and TRBJ2-3, with TRBD2 as a possible D gene (6 bases). What was sequenced was peripheral blood. The source of this sequence is a man aged 30-40 years with active or convalescent COVID-19. This CDR3 reads CASSLSLDSSGGTDTQYF. Written as DNA, the CDR3 is TGTGCCAGCAGTTTAAGCCTAGATTCATCGGGGGGCACAGATACGCAGTATTTT.